This T cell receptor beta chain appears in the sequencing data of a study of tumor-infiltrating lymphocytes in primary liver carcinoma. Overall study: Patients included men and women of 30 to 69 years.

Worth noting for this clonotype: As yet, its antigen is unknown. A much larger clone differs from this one at a single base, so this may be a read error.

Using a constant-region primer together with ProtoScript II reverse transcriptase, TCR beta cDNA was made from roughly 540 ng of total RNA. TCR beta libraries came from three nested multiplex PCR rounds using slightly modified ARM-PCR. It was with TRBV1-TRBV30 forward primers and a C-beta reverse primer that the first two PCR rounds were run, at about 10 cycles each. In TCRdb, the multiplex PCR reads were re-called with MiXCR into one record per CDR3 protein. The sample includes roughly 120,000 distinct CDR3 sequences, 64% seen only once; the top ten take approximately 8%. With 4 bases clipped from V and 6 bases from J, the junction kept 9 bases outside the gene matches. The CDR3 contains 15 residues. Germline V gene data show CDR1 as SGHKS and CDR2 as YYEKEE (reference sequence). Broader study findings: The study found tumor-adjacent and tumor-blood pairs overlapped less than tumor region pairs. Just about 7-24% of leading clones were found in every one of five regions.

Between 20 and 30 mg of unsorted bulk tissue served as the source from which RNA and DNA were co-extracted. Five discrete regions of every tumor underwent sampling. Material for sequencing was liver tumor tissue from sampling region 3. As for subset: tumor region T3, left-lateral pole. The clonotype originates from a woman aged 60-75 years with primary liver carcinoma and hepatitis B virus infection. V and J are TRBV5-5 and TRBJ2-2, with 7 nucleotides matching TRBD1. This chain's CDR3 is CASSPSTGFAGELFF. Written as DNA, the CDR3 is TGTGCCAGCAGCCCGTCGACAGGGTTTGCCGGGGAGCTGTTTTTT.